A single sample gave rise to the 27 T cell receptor beta chains below, sequenced in a study of regulatory T cells in long-lasting Graves disease. As for time point: newly diagnosed GD, antithyroid drugs for less than 3 months. Following extraction of RNA from PBMCs, that RNA was used to make the TCR library. For TCR beta, libraries came from iRepertoire HTBI primers and Arm-PCR of CDR3 regions. Each CDR3 protein gets one entry after TCRdb re-called the multiplex PCR reads with MiXCR. Of about 430,000 distinct CDR3 sequences in the sample, 15% were seen once. The sample was also reused in another study, on T cells in Graves' hyperthyroidism and ophthalmopathy.

The source material was peripheral blood mononuclear cells (PBMCs), sampled at new diagnosis, from a patient treated with antithyroid drugs. The receptors come from a woman aged 40 to 50 with Graves disease.

This clonotype has more than one count but fewer than ten. The chain is built from TRBV12-3 or TRBV12-4 and TRBJ2-1; 11 bases match TRBD2. The CDR3 has 19 amino acids. V lost 6 bases and J lost 1; bases outside the gene matches: 14. The DNA of the CDR3 is TGTGCCAGCAGGGGGCTAGGACTAGCGGGTTCTGGATCCTACAATGAGCAGTTCTTC. The encoded protein is CASRGLGLAGSGSYNEQFF.

The chain is built from TRBV3-1 and TRBJ2-1; 7 positions match TRBD2. The ends lost 1 base at V and 6 bases at J; junction bases unmatched: 9. This CDR3 is 16 amino acids long. Germline values: CDR1 LGHDT, CDR2 YNNKEL (reference sequence). CDR3 residues: CASSQVLREGTNEQFF. DNA of the CDR3: TGTGCCAGCAGCCAAGTGTTAAGGGAGGGGACCAATGAGCAGTTCTTC.

This clonotype was seen at least ten times. The chain carries TRBV11-1 and TRBJ2-3; D not resolved. This CDR3 contains 15 residues. V lost 1 base, J lost 0 bases, and 8 bases lay in between. Per the germline V gene, CDR1 is SGHAT and CDR2 is FQDESV (reference sequence). The CDR3: CASSLEVSSTDTQYF. CDR3 nucleotide sequence: TGTGCCAGCAGCTTAGAAGTATCTAGCACAGATACGCAGTATTTT.

This clonotype was detected only a few times. The gene calls are TRBV19 and TRBJ2-1; D remains ambiguous. This CDR3 is built from 12 residues. Germline V gives CDR1 LNHDA, CDR2 SQIVND (reference sequence). Trimming took off 5 bases at V and 12 bases at J, with 14 bases between the two ends. CDR3 loop: CASSANRVLQFF. The DNA for the CDR3 is TGTGCCAGTAGTGCAAACAGAGTACTGCAGTTCTTC.

CDR3 in amino acids: CATSRSRLAGVGYNEQFF. As DNA, the CDR3 is TGTGCCACCAGCAGATCCCGACTAGCGGGAGTTGGGTACAATGAGCAGTTCTTC. This chain uses TRBV15 with TRBJ2-1; TRBD2 aligns across 12 bases. V lost 2 bases and J lost 4; bases outside the gene matches: 9. The CDR3 covers 18 residues. The germline V gene has CDR1 LNHNV and CDR2 YYDKDF (reference sequence).

This clonotype was observed at least ten times. The chain joins TRBV30 to TRBJ2-1; the match to TRBD2 covers 9 bases. The CDR3 is made up of 13 amino acids. Germline V lookup: CDR1 GTSNPN, CDR2 SVGIG (reference sequence). V shed 2 bases, J shed 6 bases, and the junction held 2 bases outside the gene matches. In DNA form, the CDR3 reads TGTGCCTGGAGTCCGACTAGCGGCAATGAGCAGTTCTTC. Protein sequence: CAWSPTSGNEQFF.

The rearrangement links TRBV3-1 to TRBJ2-7; D is perhaps TRBD1 or TRBD2 (6 bases each). Germline CDR1 reads LGHDT; CDR2 reads YNNKEL (reference sequence). Trimming took off 2 bases at V and 7 bases at J, with 18 bases between the two ends. CDR3 length: 15 residues. The CDR3 loop is CASSQRGASYNEQYF. The CDR3 bases are TGTGCCAGCAGCCAAAGGGGGGCCTCCTACAATGAGCAGTACTTC.

This clonotype was counted many times. CDR3 DNA: TGTGCCAGCAAGGGCATACAGGGAAACACTGAAGCTTTCTTT. As protein: CASKGIQGNTEAFF. The chain combines TRBV12-3 or TRBV12-4 with TRBJ1-1, with D possibly TRBD1 on 6 matching bases. The CDR3 runs to 14 residues. The V and J ends lost 7 bases and 2 bases respectively, with 14 bases between them.

This clonotype was counted ten times or more. The chain employs TRBV28 and TRBJ1-1; D is perhaps TRBD1 (6 bases). Per the germline V gene, CDR1 is MDHEN and CDR2 is SYDVKM. This CDR3 spans 14 amino acids. V was shortened by 5 bases and J by 5 bases, with 15 bases between the two germline ends. This CDR3 is CASSIQGSRTEAFF. For the CDR3, the DNA is TGTGCCAGCAGTATACAGGGATCGAGGACTGAAGCTTTCTTT.

This clonotype was seen ten or more times. The chain links TRBV24-1 to TRBJ2-1, with 9 bases lining up with TRBD2. Trimming at V came to 6 bases and at J to 3 bases, leaving 17 bases not matched to a gene. Germline V lookup: CDR1 KGHDR, CDR2 SFDVKD. The CDR3 covers 19 residues. The CDR3: CATSSTSGSDPHFYNEQFF. Here the CDR3 DNA reads TGTGCCACCAGTTCGACTAGCGGAAGCGATCCGCACTTCTACAATGAGCAGTTCTTC.

The table lists this clonotype with many counts. The CDR3 here is CASSANSAGELFF. In DNA form, the CDR3 reads TGTGCCAGCAGCGCCAACAGTGCCGGGGAGCTGTTTTTT. The chain couples TRBV7-3 to TRBJ2-2; D is undetermined. The V and J ends lost 5 bases and 6 bases respectively, with 10 bases between them. CDR1 SGHTA and CDR2 FQGTGA come from the germline V gene. CDR3 length: 13 residues.

At least ten counts were recorded for this clonotype. V usage is TRBV27 and J usage is TRBJ2-7, with TRBD2 matching 9 bases. Germline trimming cut 4 bases from V and 7 bases from J; bases unmatched to any gene: 11. Germline V gene data show CDR1 as MNHEY and CDR2 as SMNVEV (reference sequence). The CDR3 loop spans 15 amino acids. The CDR3 sequence is CASSSSSGAVGEQYF. The CDR3 DNA is TGTGCCAGCAGTTCTTCTAGCGGGGCGGTGGGAGAGCAGTACTTC.

This clonotype occurred many times. The genes are TRBV11-3 and TRBJ2-1; the D is unclear. Trimming removed 6 bases at V and 6 bases at J, with 12 bases between. The CDR3 sequence is 13 residues long. Looked up from germline, CDR1 is SGHNT and CDR2 is YENEEA. The CDR3 here is CASRWGWGNEQFF. The CDR3 DNA reads TGTGCCAGCAGGTGGGGATGGGGCAATGAGCAGTTCTTC.

This clonotype was picked up many times. The rearrangement links TRBV12-3 or TRBV12-4 to TRBJ2-7; D gene uncertain. The length of the CDR3 is 14 residues. V dropped 0 bases and J dropped 3 bases, with 9 bases sitting between them. The CDR3 here is CASSLAPLGYEQYF. The CDR3 nucleotides read TGTGCCAGCAGTTTAGCGCCCCTAGGCTACGAGCAGTACTTC.

The table lists this clonotype with many counts. This chain joins TRBV27 and TRBJ2-1, with D uncertain. Trimming shortened V by 6 bases and J by 6 bases, and 18 bases separated the two germline ends. The CDR3 sequence is 15 residues long. Germline assignment: CDR1 MNHEY and CDR2 SMNVEV (reference sequence). CDR3 sequence: CASSFLTLEPNEQFF. CDR3 nucleotide sequence: TGTGCCAGCAGCTTCTTAACCCTGGAACCCAATGAGCAGTTCTTC.

The V call is TRBV9, the J call TRBJ1-3; TRBD1 matches 7 bases. This CDR3 has 16 amino acids. V lost 3 bases to trimming and J lost 0 bases; unmatched junction nucleotides: 6. The V gene's germline CDR1 is SGDLS and CDR2 YYNGEE. The CDR3 DNA reads TGTGCCAGCAGCGCTGGGGGACAGAGCTCTGGAAACACCATATATTTT. Its protein product is CASSAGGQSSGNTIYF.

This clonotype came up many times. Compared with germline, one end of the junction differs, possibly owing to a read error. V gene TRBV11-1 combines with J gene TRBJ2-1; D is ambiguous. CDR1 is SGHAT, CDR2 FQDESV, per germline (reference sequence). This CDR3 is 14 amino acids long. The CDR3 DNA reads as TGTGCCAGCAGCTTAGCGTTGTCCTTCAATGAGCAGTTCTTC. It translates to CASSLALSFNEQFF.

A note on this clonotype: A single base is all that separates this from a far larger clone, so a read error is likely. The chain recombines TRBV11-2 with TRBJ2-1, with D tentatively TRBD2 (5 bases). Trimming left V 6 bases short and J 8 bases short, with 17 bases between. Looked up from germline, CDR1 is SGHAT and CDR2 is FQNNGV. The CDR3 contains 14 residues. CDR3 loop: CASRNGLANDEQFF. The CDR3 DNA reads as TGTGCCAGCAGAAACGGGCTAGCAAACGATGAGCAGTTCTTC.

Notes on this clonotype: Given a far larger clone just one base away, this is likely a sequencing read error. The rearrangement joins TRBV6-9 to TRBJ2-2, with 8 bases fitting TRBD1. Germline V gene data show CDR1 as MNHGY and CDR2 as SVAAGI. CDR3 size: 17 residues. Here the CDR3 DNA reads TGTGCCAGCAATTATTCCTGGACAGGGCGGAGCACCGGGGAGCTGTTTTTT. As protein: CASNYSWTGRSTGELFF.

Remarks on this clonotype: This may be a read error, as it is one base from a much larger clone. The V and J genes are TRBV6-1 and TRBJ2-5; D might be TRBD1 or TRBD2, each matching 6 bases. The DNA matches TRBJ2-1 better at its end, which makes the J call doubtful. Germline loops: CDR1 MNHNS, CDR2 SASEGT. The CDR3 loop spans 14 amino acids. CDR3 sequence reads: CASSERGRQETQFF. CDR3 sequence (DNA): TGTGCCAGCAGTGAACGGGGGCGACAAGAGACCCAGTTCTTC.

The sample holds a few counts of this clonotype. The CDR3 loop reads CSARDPGGMEAFF. CDR3 DNA sequence: TGCAGTGCTAGAGATCCAGGGGGCATGGAAGCTTTCTTT. The chain has TRBV20-1 and TRBJ1-1; TRBD1 aligns across 8 bases. The CDR3 spans 13 residues. V lost 0 bases to trimming and J lost 8 bases; unmatched junction nucleotides: 5. Germline V gene lookup returns CDR1 DFQATT and CDR2 SNEGSKA (reference sequence).

The table lists this clonotype with many counts. This chain links TRBV5-1 with TRBJ1-1; unclear D gene. The CDR3 extends over 13 amino acids. V lost 4 bases, J lost 0 bases, and 7 bases lay in between. CDR1 is SGHRS, CDR2 YFSETQ, per germline. The CDR3 region is CASSAGLNTEAFF. The CDR3 nucleotides read TGCGCCAGCAGCGCAGGCTTGAACACTGAAGCTTTCTTT.

The J gene is TRBJ2-5, the V gene TRBV18; D unresolved. Between the trimmed V and J ends, which lost 0 bases and 2 bases, there was a span of 7 bases. Germline V lookup: CDR1 KGHSH, CDR2 LQKENI. The CDR3 length is 14 residues. In DNA form, the CDR3 reads TGTGCCAGCTCACCACCGGCGGCACAAGAGACCCAGTACTTC. This gives the protein CASSPPAAQETQYF.

This clonotype was counted many times. The J gene is TRBJ2-2, the V gene TRBV9; unclear D gene. Germline V gene sequence: CDR1 SGDLS, CDR2 YYNGEE. Trimming cost V 0 bases and J 0 bases, with 6 bases left between them. This CDR3 is 15 amino acids long. The DNA of the CDR3 is TGTGCCAGCAGCGTAGGAGCCGCGAACACCGGGGAGCTGTTTTTT. Residues: CASSVGAANTGELFF.

This clonotype was detected only a few times. This sequence joins TRBV3-1 and TRBJ2-3, with D possibly being TRBD1 (6 bases). CDR1 is LGHDT, CDR2 YNNKEL, per germline (reference sequence). CDR3 length equals 17 residues. V was shortened by 1 base and J by 2 bases, with 16 bases between the two germline ends. The CDR3 DNA is TGTGCCAGCAGCCAAGCCCTCCGGACAGAAAACACAGATACGCAGTATTTT. Translating it yields CASSQALRTENTDTQYF.

The chain links TRBV27 to TRBJ2-7; D may be TRBD1 (6 bases). The germline CDR1 and CDR2 sequences are MNHEY and SMNVEV (reference sequence). The ends were cut back, 4 bases at V and 5 bases at J, with 21 bases in the middle. The CDR3 is 16 residues long. Here the CDR3 reads CASSSGPGAGENEQYF. The CDR3 bases are TGTGCCAGCAGTTCCGGCCCCGGGGCAGGGGAAAACGAGCAGTACTTC.

This clonotype showed up many times. CDR3: CASLSGRGITAKNIQYF. In DNA form, the CDR3 reads TGTGCCAGCCTTAGCGGGAGGGGTATAACGGCCAAAAACATTCAGTACTTC. The chain is built from TRBV5-8 and TRBJ2-4; 11 nucleotides match TRBD2. Germline assignment: CDR1 SGHTS and CDR2 YDEGEE. V gave up 7 bases and J gave up 1 base; unmatched junction bases: 10. The CDR3 has 17 residues.